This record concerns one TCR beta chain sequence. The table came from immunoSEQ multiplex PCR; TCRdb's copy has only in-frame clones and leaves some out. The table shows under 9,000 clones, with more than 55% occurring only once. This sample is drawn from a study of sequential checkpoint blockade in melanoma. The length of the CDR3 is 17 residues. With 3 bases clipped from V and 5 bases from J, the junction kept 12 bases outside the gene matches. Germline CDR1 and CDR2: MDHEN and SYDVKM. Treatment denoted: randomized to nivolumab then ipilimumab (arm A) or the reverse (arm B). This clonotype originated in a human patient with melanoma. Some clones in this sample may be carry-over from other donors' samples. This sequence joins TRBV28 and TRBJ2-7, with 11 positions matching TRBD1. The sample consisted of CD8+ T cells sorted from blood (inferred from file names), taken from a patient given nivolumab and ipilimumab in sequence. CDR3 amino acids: CASSFTPAGQGDNEQYF. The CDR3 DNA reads TGTGCCAGCAGTTTCACCCCCGCGGGACAGGGGGATAACGAGCAGTACTTC.